This TCR beta chain was obtained from a study of cytomegalovirus exposure and HLA in healthy donors. The primer mix had 60 Vbeta and 13 Jbeta primers. Clones were sequenced by immunoSEQ multiplex PCR, and TCRdb holds only the in-frame ones, with some missing. The repertoire includes 130,000 or so clones, 72% of them detected once, and around 4.2% sits in the top ten. The sample consisted of PBMCs. The source is a man aged 50-60 years in good health and CMV-seropositive.

For the CDR3, the DNA is TGTGCCAGCAGCTTGGTCGAACGGACAGGGAACTCTGGAAACACCATATATTTT. It yields the protein CASSLVERTGNSGNTIYF. J is TRBJ1-3 and V is TRBV5-4; 8 positions agree with TRBD1. The CDR3 covers 18 residues. J lost 0 bases, V lost 0 bases, and 8 bases had no gene match. The germline V gene has CDR1 SGHNT and CDR2 YYREEE (reference sequence).